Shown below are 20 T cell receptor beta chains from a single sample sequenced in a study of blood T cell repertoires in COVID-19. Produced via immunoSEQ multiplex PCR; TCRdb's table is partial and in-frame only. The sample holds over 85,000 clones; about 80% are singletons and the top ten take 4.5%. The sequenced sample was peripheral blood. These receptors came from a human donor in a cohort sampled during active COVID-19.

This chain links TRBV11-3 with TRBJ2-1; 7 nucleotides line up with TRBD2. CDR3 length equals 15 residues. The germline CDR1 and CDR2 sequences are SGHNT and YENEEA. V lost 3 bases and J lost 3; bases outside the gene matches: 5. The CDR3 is CASSFRGGDYNEQFF. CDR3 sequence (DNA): TGTGCCAGCAGCTTTAGGGGAGGGGACTACAATGAGCAGTTCTTC.

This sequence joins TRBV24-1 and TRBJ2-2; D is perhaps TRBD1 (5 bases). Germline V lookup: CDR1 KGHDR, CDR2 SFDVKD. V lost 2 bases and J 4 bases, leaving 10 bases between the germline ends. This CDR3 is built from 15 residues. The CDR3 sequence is CATSDWQGSTGELFF. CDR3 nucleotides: TGTGCCACCAGTGATTGGCAGGGATCCACCGGGGAGCTGTTTTTT.

Here the CDR3 reads CASSLGGGAGGKAFF. The CDR3 DNA reads TGTGCCAGCAGCTTGGGAGGCGGGGCAGGGGGTAAAGCTTTCTTT. The J gene is TRBJ1-1, the V gene TRBV5-6, with 7 bases matching TRBD1. The V gene's germline CDR1 is SGHDT and CDR2 YYEEEE. Losses at the gene ends were 0 bases for V and 9 bases for J; bases not matched to a gene: 11. CDR3 size: 15 residues.

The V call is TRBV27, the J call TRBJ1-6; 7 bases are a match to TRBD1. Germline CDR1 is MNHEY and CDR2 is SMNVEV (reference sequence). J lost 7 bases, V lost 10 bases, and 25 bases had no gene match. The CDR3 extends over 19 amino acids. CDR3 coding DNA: TGTGCCACCCCCAACCCCTCGGTCCTCCAGACAGGGAGGAATTCACCCCTCCACTTT. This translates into CATPNPSVLQTGRNSPLHF.

The CDR3 coding sequence is TGTGCCACCAGCAGAGTGCGGGGGGCGGCAGATACGCAGTATTTT. This codes for CATSRVRGAADTQYF. V and J are TRBV15 and TRBJ2-3, with 8 bases that match TRBD2. The CDR3 extends over 15 amino acids. Germline V CDR1 and CDR2: LNHNV, YYDKDF (reference sequence). J was trimmed by 4 bases and V by 1 base; bases with no gene match: 4.

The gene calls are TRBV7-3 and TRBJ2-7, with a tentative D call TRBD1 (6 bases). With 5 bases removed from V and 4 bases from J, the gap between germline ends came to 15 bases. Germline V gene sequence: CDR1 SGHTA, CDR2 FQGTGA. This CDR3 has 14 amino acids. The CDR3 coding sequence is TGTGCCAGCAGCCCGGGACAATTTTCGTACGAGCAGTACTTC. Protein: CASSPGQFSYEQYF.

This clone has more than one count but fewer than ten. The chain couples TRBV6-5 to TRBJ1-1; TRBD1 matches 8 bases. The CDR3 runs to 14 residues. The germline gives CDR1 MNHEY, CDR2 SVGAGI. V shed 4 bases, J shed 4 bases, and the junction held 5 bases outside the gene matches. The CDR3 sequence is CASSFDRGGTEAFF. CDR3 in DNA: TGTGCCAGCAGTTTCGACAGGGGTGGCACTGAAGCTTTCTTT.

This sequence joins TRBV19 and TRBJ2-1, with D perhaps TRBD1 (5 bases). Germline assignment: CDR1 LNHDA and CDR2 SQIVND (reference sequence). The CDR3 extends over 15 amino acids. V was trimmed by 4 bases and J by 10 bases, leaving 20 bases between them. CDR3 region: CASSRLQGAAREQFF. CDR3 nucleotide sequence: TGTGCCAGTAGTAGGCTTCAGGGTGCAGCCCGAGAGCAGTTCTTC.

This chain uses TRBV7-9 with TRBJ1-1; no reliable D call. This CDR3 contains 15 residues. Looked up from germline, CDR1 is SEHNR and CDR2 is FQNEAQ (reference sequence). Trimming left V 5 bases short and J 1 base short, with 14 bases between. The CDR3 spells CASSVRETGNTEAFF. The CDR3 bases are TGTGCCAGCAGCGTAAGGGAGACTGGGAACACTGAAGCTTTCTTT.

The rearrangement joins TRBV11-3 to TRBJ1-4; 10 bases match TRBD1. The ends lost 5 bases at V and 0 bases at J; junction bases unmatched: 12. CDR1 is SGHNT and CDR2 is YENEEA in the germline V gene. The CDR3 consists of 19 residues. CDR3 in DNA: TGTGCCAGCAGCCCCAACCGGGACAGGGGTGTAGCAACTAATGAAAAACTGTTTTTT. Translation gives CASSPNRDRGVATNEKLFF.

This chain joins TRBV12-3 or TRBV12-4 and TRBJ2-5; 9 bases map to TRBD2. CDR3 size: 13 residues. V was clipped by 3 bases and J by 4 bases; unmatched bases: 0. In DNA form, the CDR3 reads TGTGCCAGCAGTTTTAGCGGGGGAGAGACCCAGTACTTC. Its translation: CASSFSGGETQYF.

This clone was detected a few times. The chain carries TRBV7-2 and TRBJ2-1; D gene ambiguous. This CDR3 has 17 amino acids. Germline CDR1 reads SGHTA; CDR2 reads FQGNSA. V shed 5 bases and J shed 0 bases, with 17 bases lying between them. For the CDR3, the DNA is TGTGCCAGCAGCCCCCTGACTCTATTGAGCTCCTACAATGAGCAGTTCTTC. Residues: CASSPLTLLSSYNEQFF.

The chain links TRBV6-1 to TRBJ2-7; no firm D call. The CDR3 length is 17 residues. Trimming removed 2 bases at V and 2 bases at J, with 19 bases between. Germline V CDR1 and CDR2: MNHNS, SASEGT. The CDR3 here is CASSELAVFKETYEQYF. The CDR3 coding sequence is TGTGCCAGCAGTGAACTTGCGGTTTTCAAGGAGACCTACGAGCAGTACTTC.

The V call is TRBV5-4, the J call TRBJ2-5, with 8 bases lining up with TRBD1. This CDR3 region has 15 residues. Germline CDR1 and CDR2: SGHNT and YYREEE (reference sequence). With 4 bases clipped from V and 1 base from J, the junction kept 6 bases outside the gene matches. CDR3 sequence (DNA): TGTGCCAGCAGCCCCTCAGGGGGCAGCCAAGAGACCCAGTACTTC. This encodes CASSPSGGSQETQYF.

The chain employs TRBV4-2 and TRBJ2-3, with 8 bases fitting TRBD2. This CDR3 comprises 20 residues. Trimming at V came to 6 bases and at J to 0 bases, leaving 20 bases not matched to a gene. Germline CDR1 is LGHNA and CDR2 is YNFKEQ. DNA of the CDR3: TGTGCCAGCAGACTAAAGCAGATAGCGGGGCCTGATACTAGCACAGATACGCAGTATTTT. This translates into CASRLKQIAGPDTSTDTQYF.

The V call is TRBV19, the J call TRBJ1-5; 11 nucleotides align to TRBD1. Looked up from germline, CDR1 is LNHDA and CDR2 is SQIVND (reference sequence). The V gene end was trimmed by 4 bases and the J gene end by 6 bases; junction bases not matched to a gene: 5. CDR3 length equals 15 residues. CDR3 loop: CASSRGQGASQPQHF. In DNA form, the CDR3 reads TGTGCCAGTAGTAGAGGACAGGGGGCAAGTCAGCCCCAGCATTTT.

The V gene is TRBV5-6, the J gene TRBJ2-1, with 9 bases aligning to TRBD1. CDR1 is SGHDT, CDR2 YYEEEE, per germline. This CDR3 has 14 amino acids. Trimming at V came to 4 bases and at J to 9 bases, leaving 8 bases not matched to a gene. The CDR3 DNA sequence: TGTGCCAGCAGCCCGGGACAGGGAGAGGCTGAGCAGTTCTTC. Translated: CASSPGQGEAEQFF.

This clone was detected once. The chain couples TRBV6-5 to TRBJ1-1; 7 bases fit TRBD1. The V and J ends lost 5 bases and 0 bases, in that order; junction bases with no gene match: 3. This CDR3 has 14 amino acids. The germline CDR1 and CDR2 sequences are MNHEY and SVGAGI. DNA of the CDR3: TGTGCCAGCAGTCGGGACAGCCTGAACACTGAAGCTTTCTTT. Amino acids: CASSRDSLNTEAFF.

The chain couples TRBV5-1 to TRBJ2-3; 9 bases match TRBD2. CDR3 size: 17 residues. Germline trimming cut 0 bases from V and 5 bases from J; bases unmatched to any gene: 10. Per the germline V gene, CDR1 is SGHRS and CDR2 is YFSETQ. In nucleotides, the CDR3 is TGCGCCAGCAGCTTGGCCGGGACTAGCAGATTCGGAGATACGCAGTATTTT. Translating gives CASSLAGTSRFGDTQYF.

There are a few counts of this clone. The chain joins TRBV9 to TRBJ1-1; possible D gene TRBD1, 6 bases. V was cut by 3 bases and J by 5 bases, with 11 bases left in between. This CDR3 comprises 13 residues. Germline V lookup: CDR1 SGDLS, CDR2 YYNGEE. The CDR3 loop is CASSEDSRTEAFF. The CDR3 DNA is TGTGCCAGCAGCGAGGACAGCAGGACTGAAGCTTTCTTT.